This TCR beta chain was recorded in a study of T-cell memory formation after mild COVID-19. TCRdb fed the 5' RACE reads into MiXCR, producing one record per CDR3 protein. The data show more than 250,000 distinct CDR3 sequences, with around 15% seen just once and approximately 25% held by the top ten. The CDR3 covers 13 residues. V lost 4 bases and J lost 7, with 13 bases in between. Germline lookup yields CDR1 MNHEY and CDR2 SVGAGI. The chain couples TRBV6-5 to TRBJ1-1; possible D gene TRBD1, 5 bases. The sequenced material came from PBMCs or a T cell subset sorted from them (not recorded which). This sequence originates from a man in his late teens or twenties who had mild COVID-19 (a few samples of this study predate the infection). Cell type and time point are not known. The CDR3 bases are TGTGCCAGCAGTTTCAGGGTCGGGGGTGAAGCTTTCTTT. Translation gives CASSFRVGGEAFF.